The 23 T cell receptor beta chains in this list originate from one sample, sequenced in a study of shared clonotypes between healthy human individuals (TCRdb year 2020). The method behind the library was the immunoSEQ multiplex PCR assay. What TCRdb holds here is the immuneACCESS table cut down to in-frame rearrangements. Part of the clones is not present; checked against another copy, under half of the missing clones reflect an unresolved V gene, and the others are unexplained. This sample is represented by millions of clones; 90% to 95% of them were singletons. In total, the top ten clones hold around 0.14% of the sample. The sequenced sample was naive CD4+ T cells sorted from blood. Per the publication, the cell subset or site label means: CD45RA+ positively selected. Receptors originate from a man between 18 and 35 years old in good health.

The rearrangement joins TRBV18 to TRBJ1-1; the match to TRBD1 covers 8 bases. Germline loops: CDR1 KGHSH, CDR2 LQKENI. Germline trimming cut 3 bases from V and 6 bases from J; bases unmatched to any gene: 6. The CDR3 totals 14 residues. This chain's CDR3 is CASSPNTGGAEAFF. The CDR3 nucleotides read TGTGCCAGCTCACCTAATACAGGGGGAGCTGAAGCTTTCTTT.

The chain carries TRBV30 and TRBJ1-1; D is unclear. V was shortened by 5 bases and J by 2 bases, with 12 bases between the two germline ends. The CDR3 spans 13 residues. CDR1 is GTSNPN and CDR2 is SVGIG in the germline V gene (reference sequence). CDR3 amino acids: CAWATGLNTEAFF. The CDR3 DNA follows: TGTGCCTGGGCCACCGGGCTTAACACTGAAGCTTTCTTT. The full variable domain, its missing parts supplied by reference TRBV30 and TRBJ1-1, is SQTIHQWPATLVQPVGSPLSLECTVEGTSNPNLYWYRQAAGRGLQLLFYSVGIGQISSEVPQNLSASRPQDRQFILSSKKLLLSDSGFYLCAWATGLNTEAFFGQGTRLTVV.

V and J are TRBV30 and TRBJ2-1, with D hard to call. V was pared by 6 bases and J by 4 bases, with 4 bases between. Per the germline V gene, CDR1 is GTSNPN and CDR2 is SVGIG (reference sequence). The CDR3 sequence is 10 residues long. The CDR3 region is CACLYNEQFF. CDR3 sequence (DNA): TGTGCCTGCCTTTACAATGAGCAGTTCTTC. Combining the CDR3 with reference TRBV30 and TRBJ2-1 gives the whole variable domain SQTIHQWPATLVQPVGSPLSLECTVEGTSNPNLYWYRQAAGRGLQLLFYSVGIGQISSEVPQNLSASRPQDRQFILSSKKLLLSDSGFYLCACLYNEQFFGPGTRLTVL.

The J gene is TRBJ2-3, the V gene TRBV5-4; possibly TRBD1 or TRBD2 for D (5 bases each). Germline CDR1 reads SGHNT; CDR2 reads YYREEE (reference sequence). The CDR3 runs 16 residues. The V end lost 2 bases, the J end lost 2 bases, and 15 bases lay between the germline ends. The CDR3 spells CASSFWGTSSTDTQYF. The CDR3 DNA follows: TGTGCCAGCAGCTTTTGGGGGACCTCTTCCACAGATACGCAGTATTTT.

This clone was observed a few times. The gene calls are TRBV30 and TRBJ1-1; perhaps TRBD1 as D (5 bases). The germline V gene has CDR1 GTSNPN and CDR2 SVGIG (reference sequence). The CDR3 runs to 13 residues. V dropped 4 bases and J dropped 4 bases, with 13 bases sitting between them. The CDR3 loop reads CAWTGGVGTEAFF. The CDR3 bases are TGTGCCTGGACGGGGGGAGTTGGCACTGAAGCTTTCTTT.

Concerning this clone: The identical CDR3 is also encoded by other nucleotide sequences in the sample. The chain joins TRBV5-1 to TRBJ2-3; possibly TRBD1 for D (6 bases). This CDR3 has 15 amino acids. Germline V gene lookup returns CDR1 SGHRS and CDR2 YFSETQ. V was trimmed by 3 bases and J by 1 base, leaving 12 bases between them. Here the CDR3 DNA reads TGCGCCAGCAGCTCAGGGACATCGCGCACAGATACGCAGTATTTT. This gives the protein CASSSGTSRTDTQYF.

Worth noting for this clone: Other DNA sequences within the sample encode an identical CDR3. The chain carries TRBV20-1 and TRBJ2-7; D is undetermined. Germline CDR1 and CDR2: DFQATT and SNEGSKA (reference sequence). The CDR3 runs 11 residues. V gave up 1 base and J gave up 3 bases, with 4 bases separating them. DNA of the CDR3: TGCAGTGCTAGAGGGGTCTACGAGCAGTACTTC. Translated, it gives CSARGVYEQYF.

This clone was seen once. V gene TRBV7-2 combines with J gene TRBJ2-1; D may be TRBD1 or TRBD2 (6 bases each). The V gene lost 1 base and the J gene lost 7 bases, with 20 bases spanning the gap. The CDR3 spans 17 residues. Germline CDR1 is SGHTA and CDR2 is FQGNSA. CDR3 DNA: TGTGCCAGCAGCTTAGAGCAGTCGTCCGGGGGCTTGAATGAGCAGTTCTTC. This gives the protein CASSLEQSSGGLNEQFF.

This clone was observed a few times. The rearrangement links TRBV7-2 to TRBJ2-4; 8 bases are a match to TRBD1. This CDR3 is built from 15 residues. J lost 8 bases, V lost 6 bases, and 12 bases had no gene match. Looked up from germline, CDR1 is SGHTA and CDR2 is FQGNSA. The CDR3 DNA follows: TGTGCCAGCAGTCGTGGACAGGGTCGGGCTCACATTCAGTACTTC. Its translation is CASSRGQGRAHIQYF.

This clone was recorded once. J is TRBJ2-5 and V is TRBV18; 7 bases are a match to TRBD2. The CDR3 is 15 amino acids. Trimming removed 3 bases from V and 1 base from J; junction bases left unmatched: 5. Germline loops: CDR1 KGHSH, CDR2 LQKENI. CDR3 DNA: TGTGCCAGCTCACCCCCGAGCGGGGCCCAAGAGACCCAGTACTTC. Protein: CASSPPSGAQETQYF.

Points on this clone: This CDR3 is also generated by other DNA sequences in the sample. The chain uses TRBV6-1 and TRBJ1-4; TRBD1 agrees at 8 bases. V shed 6 bases, J shed 8 bases, and the junction held 8 bases outside the gene matches. The CDR3 is 14 residues long. Germline CDR1 reads MNHNS; CDR2 reads SASEGT. CDR3 amino acids: CASSSGQGGEKLFF. In nucleotides, the CDR3 is TGTGCCAGCAGCTCCGGACAGGGCGGAGAAAAACTGTTTTTT.

The chain employs TRBV25-1 and TRBJ1-2; perhaps TRBD1 as D (6 bases). Germline V gene lookup returns CDR1 MGHDK and CDR2 SYGVNS. The CDR3 length is 15 residues. Trimming removed 4 bases at V and 7 bases at J, with 19 bases between. CDR3 DNA sequence: TGTGCCAGCAGTGCCACGAACAGGGCTCTAAGTGGCTACACCTTC. This codes for CASSATNRALSGYTF.

The chain employs TRBV29-1 and TRBJ1-1; D gene unclear. V was clipped by 4 bases and J by 8 bases, with 17 bases between them. This CDR3 contains 13 residues. CDR1 and CDR2 from the germline V gene are SQVTM and ANQGSEA. Written as DNA, the CDR3 is TGCAGCGTTGCACTAAGGCTGGCACGGGAAGCTTTCTTT. As protein: CSVALRLAREAFF.

The chain joins TRBV10-3 to TRBJ2-1; D possibly matches TRBD1 or TRBD2 (5 bases each). CDR3 length equals 15 residues. Germline CDR1 reads ENHRY; CDR2 reads SYGVKD. Trimming cost V 4 bases and J 0 bases, with 10 bases left between them. CDR3 coding DNA: TGTGCCATCAGTGGAGGGGCTATCTCCTACAATGAGCAGTTCTTC. Amino acid sequence: CAISGGAISYNEQFF.

The gene calls are TRBV2 and TRBJ1-2, with 7 bases that match TRBD1. Trimming took 6 bases from V and 8 from J; bases not matched to a gene: 6. CDR3 length: 12 residues. Germline V gene data show CDR1 as SNHLY and CDR2 as FYNNEI. The CDR3 region is CASSGDSRGYTF. Here the CDR3 DNA reads TGTGCCAGCAGCGGGGACAGCCGCGGCTACACCTTC.

The chain has TRBV4-2 and TRBJ1-1; D not certain. The CDR3 is made up of 14 amino acids. Germline CDR1 LGHNA, CDR2 YNFKEQ. V lost 0 bases and J lost 5, with 10 bases in between. This CDR3 is CASSQEGLQTEAFF. CDR3 in DNA: TGTGCCAGCAGCCAAGAGGGATTACAGACTGAAGCTTTCTTT.

The CDR3 nucleotides read TGTGCCAGCAGCTTGTACTGGCCAGAGACCCAGTACTTC. Translating gives CASSLYWPETQYF. The chain combines TRBV5-5 with TRBJ2-5; D gene unclear. The ends were cut back, 1 base at V and 4 bases at J, with 8 bases in the middle. The germline V gene has CDR1 SGHKS and CDR2 YYEKEE (reference sequence). The CDR3 loop spans 13 amino acids.

The chain is built from TRBV10-2 and TRBJ1-5; TRBD1 matches at 7 bases. CDR1 WSHSY and CDR2 SAAADI come from the germline V gene. V shed 6 bases and J 5 bases; nucleotides not matched to a gene: 7. The CDR3 is 14 residues long. The CDR3 region has the DNA TGCGCCAGCAGCGAGGGGGCGCGGTATCAGCCCCAGCATTTT. Amino acid sequence: CASSEGARYQPQHF.

This chain links TRBV2 with TRBJ2-2; TRBD2 matches at 12 bases. V was pared by 6 bases and J by 7 bases, with 9 bases of the junction left unmatched. The length of the CDR3 is 16 residues. CDR1 SNHLY and CDR2 FYNNEI come from the germline V gene. The CDR3 coding sequence is TGTGCCAGCAGCGAGTCTAGCGGGAGGGCCGGCGGGGAGCTGTTTTTT. Translation: CASSESSGRAGGELFF.

This clone was detected once. Other DNA sequences from this sample encode an identical CDR3 as well. This sequence joins TRBV19 and TRBJ1-2; D gene unclear. The CDR3 extends over 12 amino acids. Trimming removed 3 bases from V and 6 bases from J, with 8 bases in between. Germline loops: CDR1 LNHDA, CDR2 SQIVND (reference sequence). The CDR3 region has the DNA TGTGCCAGTAGTATCTCGCGAGATGGCTACACCTTC. This translates into CASSISRDGYTF.

This clone was seen a single time. V is TRBV6-1 and J is TRBJ2-2; tentatively, D is TRBD1 or TRBD2 (6 bases each). Germline lookup yields CDR1 MNHNS and CDR2 SASEGT. The germline V and J ends were trimmed by 4 bases and 1 base, with 16 bases remaining between them. CDR3 length: 17 residues. The CDR3 coding sequence is TGTGCCAGCAGTGTGGAGGGGGGTCCGGGGAACACCGGGGAGCTGTTTTTT. Its translation is CASSVEGGPGNTGELFF.

A note on this clone: An end of the junction differs from the germline gene, which may be a read error. Other nucleotide sequences in the sample specify the same CDR3. CDR3 loop: CASSLAGGSTDTQYF. In DNA, the CDR3 is TGTGCCAGCAGCCTAGCGGGAGGGAGCACAGATACGCAGTATTTT. The rearrangement uses TRBV7-2 and TRBJ2-3, with 12 nucleotides matching TRBD2. This CDR3 region has 15 residues. Germline CDR1 SGHTA, CDR2 FQGNSA.

V gene TRBV7-2 combines with J gene TRBJ2-3, with D tentatively TRBD2 (6 bases). Per the germline V gene, CDR1 is SGHTA and CDR2 is FQGNSA. The CDR3 extends over 16 amino acids. Trimming shortened V by 6 bases and J by 2 bases, and 18 bases separated the two germline ends. CDR3 nucleotide sequence: TGTGCCAGCAGTCCCTGGAGGGGTGTAGTCACAGATACGCAGTATTTT. It specifies CASSPWRGVVTDTQYF.